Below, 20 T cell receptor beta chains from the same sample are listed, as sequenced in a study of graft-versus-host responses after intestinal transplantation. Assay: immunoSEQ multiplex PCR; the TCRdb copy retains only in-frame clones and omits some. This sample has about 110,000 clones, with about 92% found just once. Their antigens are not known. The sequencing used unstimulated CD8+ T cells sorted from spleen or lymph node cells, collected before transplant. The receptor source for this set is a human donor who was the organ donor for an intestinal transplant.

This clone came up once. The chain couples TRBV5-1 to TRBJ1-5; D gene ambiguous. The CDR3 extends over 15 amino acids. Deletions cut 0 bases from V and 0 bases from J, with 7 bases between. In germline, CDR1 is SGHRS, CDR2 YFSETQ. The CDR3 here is CASSLAGNSNQPQHF. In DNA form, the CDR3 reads TGCGCCAGCAGCTTGGCAGGTAATAGCAATCAGCCCCAGCATTTT.

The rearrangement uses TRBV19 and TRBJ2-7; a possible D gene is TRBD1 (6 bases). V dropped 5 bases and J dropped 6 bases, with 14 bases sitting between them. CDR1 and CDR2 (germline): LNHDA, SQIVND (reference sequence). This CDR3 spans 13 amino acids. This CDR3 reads CASSWGLASEQYF. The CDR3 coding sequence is TGTGCCAGTAGTTGGGGGCTAGCCAGCGAGCAGTACTTC.

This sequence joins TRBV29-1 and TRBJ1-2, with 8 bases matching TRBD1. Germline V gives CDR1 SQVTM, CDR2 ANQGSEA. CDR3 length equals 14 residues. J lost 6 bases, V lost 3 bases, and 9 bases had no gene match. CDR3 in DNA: TGCAGCGTTGAGTCCGGGACAGGTTACAATGGCTACACCTTC. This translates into CSVESGTGYNGYTF.

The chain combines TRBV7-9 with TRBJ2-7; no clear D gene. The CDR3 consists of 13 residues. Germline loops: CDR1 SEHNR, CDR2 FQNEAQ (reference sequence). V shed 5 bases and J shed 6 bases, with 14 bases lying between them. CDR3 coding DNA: TGTGCCAGCAGCCCCTGGGATGGGGTCGAGCAGTACTTC. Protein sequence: CASSPWDGVEQYF.

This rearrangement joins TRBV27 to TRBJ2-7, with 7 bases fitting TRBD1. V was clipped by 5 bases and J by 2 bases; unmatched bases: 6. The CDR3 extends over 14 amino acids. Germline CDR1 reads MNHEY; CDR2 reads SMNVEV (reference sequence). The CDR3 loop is CASSASGQTYEQYF. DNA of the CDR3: TGTGCCAGCAGTGCCTCGGGACAGACCTACGAGCAGTACTTC.

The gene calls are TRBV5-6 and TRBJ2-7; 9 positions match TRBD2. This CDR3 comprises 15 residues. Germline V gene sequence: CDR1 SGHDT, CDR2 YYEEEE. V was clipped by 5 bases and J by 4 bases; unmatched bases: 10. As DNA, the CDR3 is TGTGCCAGCAGTTTCAGCGGACTAGCGAGGTACGAGCAGTACTTC. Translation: CASSFSGLARYEQYF. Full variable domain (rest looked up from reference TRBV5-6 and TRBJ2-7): DAGVTQSPTHLIKTRGQQVTLRCSPKSGHDTVSWYQQALGQGPQFIFQYYEEEERQRGNFPDRFSGHQFPNYSSELNVNALLLGDSALYLCASSFSGLARYEQYFGPGTRLTVT.

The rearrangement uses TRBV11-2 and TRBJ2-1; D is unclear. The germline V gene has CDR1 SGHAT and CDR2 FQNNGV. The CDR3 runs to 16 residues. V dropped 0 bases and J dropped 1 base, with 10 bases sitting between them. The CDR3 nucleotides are TGTGCCAGCAGCTTAGAGTGGTTCTGGTCCTACAATGAGCAGTTCTTC. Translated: CASSLEWFWSYNEQFF.

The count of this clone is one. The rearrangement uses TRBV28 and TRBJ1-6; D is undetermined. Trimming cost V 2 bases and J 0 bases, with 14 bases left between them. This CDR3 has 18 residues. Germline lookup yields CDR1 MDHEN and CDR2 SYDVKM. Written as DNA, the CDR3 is TGTGCCAGCAGTTTAGGCCTTATGGAGTCCTCCTATAATTCACCCCTCCACTTT. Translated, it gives CASSLGLMESSYNSPLHF.

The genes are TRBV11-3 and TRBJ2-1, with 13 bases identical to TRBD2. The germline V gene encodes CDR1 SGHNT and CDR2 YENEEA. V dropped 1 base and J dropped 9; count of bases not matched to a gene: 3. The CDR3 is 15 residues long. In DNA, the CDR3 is TGTGCCAGCAGCTTAGGGGGACTAGCGGGATCTGAGCAGTTCTTC. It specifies CASSLGGLAGSEQFF. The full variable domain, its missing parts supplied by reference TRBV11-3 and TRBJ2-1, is EAGVVQSPRYKIIEKKQPVAFWCNPISGHNTLYWYLQNLGQGPELLIRYENEEAVDDSQLPKDRFSAERLKGVDSTLKIQPAELGDSAVYLCASSLGGLAGSEQFFGPGTRLTVL.

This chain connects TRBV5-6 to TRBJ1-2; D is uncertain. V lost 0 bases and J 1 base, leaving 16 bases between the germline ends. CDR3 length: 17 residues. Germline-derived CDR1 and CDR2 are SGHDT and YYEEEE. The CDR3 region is CASSLVPPNTFNYGYTF. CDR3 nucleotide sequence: TGTGCCAGCAGCTTGGTTCCGCCGAACACTTTTAACTATGGCTACACCTTC.

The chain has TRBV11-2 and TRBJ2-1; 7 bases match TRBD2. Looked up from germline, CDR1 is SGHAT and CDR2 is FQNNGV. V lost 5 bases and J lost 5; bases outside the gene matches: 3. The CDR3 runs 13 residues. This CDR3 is CASSLSGNNEQFF. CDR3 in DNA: TGTGCCAGCAGCCTGAGCGGGAACAATGAGCAGTTCTTC.

CDR3 protein: CASSATSGGSYEQYF. Here the CDR3 DNA reads TGTGCCAGCAGCGCAACTAGCGGGGGCTCCTACGAGCAGTACTTC. The chain employs TRBV5-4 and TRBJ2-7; 11 bases are a match to TRBD2. Germline V CDR1 and CDR2: SGHNT, YYREEE (reference sequence). The V gene end was trimmed by 4 bases and the J gene end by 0 bases; junction bases not matched to a gene: 3. CDR3 length: 15 amino acids.

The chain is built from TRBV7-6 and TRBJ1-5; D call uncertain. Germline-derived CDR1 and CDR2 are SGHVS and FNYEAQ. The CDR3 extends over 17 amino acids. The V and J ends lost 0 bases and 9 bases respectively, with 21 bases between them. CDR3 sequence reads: CASSLAGPRGMTGPQHF. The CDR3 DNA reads TGTGCCAGCAGCTTAGCCGGCCCCCGGGGTATGACCGGGCCCCAGCATTTT.

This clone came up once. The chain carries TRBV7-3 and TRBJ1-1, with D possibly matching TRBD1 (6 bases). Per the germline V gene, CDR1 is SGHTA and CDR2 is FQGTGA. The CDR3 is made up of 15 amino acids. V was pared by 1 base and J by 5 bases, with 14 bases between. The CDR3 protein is CASSLSLGGRTEAFF. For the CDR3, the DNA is TGTGCCAGCAGCTTAAGTTTGGGGGGCAGAACTGAAGCTTTCTTT.

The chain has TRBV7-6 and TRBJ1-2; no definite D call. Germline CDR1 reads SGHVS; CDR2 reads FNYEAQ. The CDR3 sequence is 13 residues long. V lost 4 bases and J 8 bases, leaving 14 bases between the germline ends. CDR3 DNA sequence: TGTGCCAGCAGCTCAGGAGTAGCTCAGGGCTACACCTTC. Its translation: CASSSGVAQGYTF.

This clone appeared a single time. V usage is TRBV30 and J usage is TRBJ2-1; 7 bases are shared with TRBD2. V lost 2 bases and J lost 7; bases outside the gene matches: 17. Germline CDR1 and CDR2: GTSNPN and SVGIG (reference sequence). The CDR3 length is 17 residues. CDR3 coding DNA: TGTGCCTGGAGTACCTTTCTCGTTTCGACTAGCCGAAATGAGCAGTTCTTC. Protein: CAWSTFLVSTSRNEQFF.

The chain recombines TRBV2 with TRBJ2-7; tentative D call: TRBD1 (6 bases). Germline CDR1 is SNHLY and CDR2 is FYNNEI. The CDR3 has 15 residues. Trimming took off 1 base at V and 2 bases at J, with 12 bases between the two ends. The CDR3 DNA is TGTGCCAGCAGTGAAGACACAGGGTCTGCCTACGAGCAGTACTTC. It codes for CASSEDTGSAYEQYF.

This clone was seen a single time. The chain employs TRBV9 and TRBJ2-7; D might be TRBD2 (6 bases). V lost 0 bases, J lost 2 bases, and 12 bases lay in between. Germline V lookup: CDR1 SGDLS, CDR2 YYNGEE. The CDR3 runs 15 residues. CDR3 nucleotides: TGTGCCAGCAGCGTAGACGGGAGTGGGGCCTACGAGCAGTACTTC. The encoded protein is CASSVDGSGAYEQYF. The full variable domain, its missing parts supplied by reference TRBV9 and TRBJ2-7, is DSGVTQTPKHLITATGQRVTLRCSPRSGDLSVYWYQQSLDQGLQFLIQYYNGEERAKGNILERFSAQQFPDLHSELNLSSLELGDSALYFCASSVDGSGAYEQYFGPGTRLTVT.

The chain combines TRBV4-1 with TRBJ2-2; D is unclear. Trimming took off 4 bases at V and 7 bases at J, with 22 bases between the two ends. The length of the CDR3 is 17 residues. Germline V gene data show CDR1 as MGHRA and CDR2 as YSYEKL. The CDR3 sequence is CASSRSPHFGSFGELFF. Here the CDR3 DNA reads TGCGCCAGCAGCCGGAGCCCCCATTTTGGTTCCTTCGGGGAGCTGTTTTTT.

This CDR3 is CSPGGRDIRNQPQHF. DNA of the CDR3: TGCAGTCCGGGGGGCCGGGACATCCGAAATCAGCCCCAGCATTTT. The gene calls are TRBV29-1 and TRBJ1-5; D may be TRBD1 (6 bases). Germline lookup yields CDR1 SQVTM and CDR2 ANQGSEA. The CDR3 covers 15 residues. The variable domain in full, completed from reference TRBV29-1 and TRBJ1-5, reads SAVISQKPSRDICQRGTSLTIQCQVDSQVTMMFWYRQQPGQSLTLIATANQGSEATYESGFVIDKFPISRPNLTFSTLTVSNMSPEDSSIYLCSPGGRDIRNQPQHFGDGTRLSIL.